This T cell receptor (beta chain) was captured in a study of blood T cells in healthy people across ages. Study-level findings and limits: Across samples, TCR beta diversity tracked strongly with naive T cell percentage.

The germline gives CDR1 SGHTA, CDR2 FQGNSA. V lost 1 base and J lost 3, with 7 bases in between. This CDR3 region has 13 residues. Combining a sample-barcoded 5' primer with a J-beta primer mix, a second PCR ran for about 6 to 12 cycles. TCRdb re-analysed the 5' RACE reads in MiXCR, keeping a single row per CDR3 protein. The table has fewer than 1,000,000 distinct CDR3 sequences, roughly 44% seen once. To note about this clonotype: Its specificity is not known.

The receptor comes from a man aged 60 to 75 in good health. V usage is TRBV7-2 and J usage is TRBJ2-7; D not certain. Sequencing was carried out using blood. As DNA, the CDR3 is TGTGCCAGCAGCTTAGAGGCCCTCTACGAGCAGTACTTC. Translating gives CASSLEALYEQYF.